The entry below describes one T cell receptor beta chain. The antigen is undetermined. Trimming removed 1 base from V and 6 bases from J, with 11 bases in between. The germline V gene has CDR1 SGHDT and CDR2 YYEEEE. This CDR3 spans 14 amino acids. TCRB transcripts that were expressed got sequenced, as all of the isolated RNA had been reverse transcribed. The table came from immunoSEQ multiplex PCR; TCRdb's copy has only in-frame clones and leaves some out. This table has about 660,000 clones, 11% to 15% appearing once. This record belongs to a study of beta chain features in type 1 diabetes. Study results and caveats: All four CD4+ subsets from Type 1 diabetes patients carried moderately but significantly shorter TCRB CDR3s. Resolution of whether HLA type affects TCRB rearrangement was not achieved here.

V and J are TRBV5-6 and TRBJ2-4, with D possibly TRBD2 on 7 matching bases. The clonotype comes from a man between 18 and 29 years old with type 1 diabetes. Sample: naive CD4+ T cells from blood. This chain's CDR3 is CASSLRGGGNIQYF. For the CDR3, the DNA is TGTGCCAGCAGCTTGCGCGGGGGCGGAAACATTCAGTACTTC.